This paragraph covers one T cell receptor beta chain sequence. This clone was seen just once. It lacks a known antigen. Per-nucleotide qualities are absent, and no much larger clonotype sits a single base away. This record comes from a study of blood T cell repertoires in COVID-19 (dated by TCRdb to about 2020). Notes on the research overall: Samples covering the acute and convalescent phases of COVID-19 were provided by collaborators in the United States, Italy and Spain. The prospective study material was composed of cDNA or gDNA derived from T cells, B-cell-depleted T cells, or PBMCs. Subjects who had been exposed to COVID-19, were actively infected with it, or had recovered from it provided the deeply sampled blood TCRbeta repertoires that made up the dataset. The repertoires were released in a freely available public database intended as a resource for research on the immune response to SARS-CoV-2. Samples were obtained from the ongoing ImmuneRACE study (first 160 participants) and from 950 to 1,500 subjects provided by 6 global collaborators. Nearly every sample came with metadata listing a de-identified subject ID, COVID-19 status, age in years and sex. HLA class I and class II types, where available, came from metadata supplied by the sample provider rather than from assay-based typing. Here is what the overall study found, with its caveats: The amount of clinical and demographic metadata varied by source and participant and was provided uncurated.

TCRbeta CDR3 regions were amplified from genomic DNA using the immunoSEQ Assay, a bias-controlled multiplex PCR. The study's own analysis went as follows. Within the assay, amplification of reference gene primers was used to estimate how many nucleated cells each sample contained. To quantify the absolute abundance of each unique TCRbeta CDR3 rearrangement, sequence reads were collapsed and filtered. For each sample, productive Simpson clonality was calculated as the square root of Simpson's diversity index over productive rearrangements. Here the immuneACCESS table is served through TCRdb, limited to in-frame sequences with V and J called. Missing clones are a known gap in these copies; in checked studies unresolved V genes cover under half, and the rest lacks a known reason. V and J calls and clone size are copied from that table; D and trimming were computed from the DNA. Counted in this sample were some 340,000 clones; roughly nine tenths of them appeared once. The top ten constitute less than 4% of the sample.

Participants in the prospective study were enrolled through a virtual design, were aged about 18 to 89 years, and lived in 24 United States geographic areas. In the prospective study, cohorts were assigned on the basis of participant-reported clinical history obtained from a screening survey and a study questionnaire. Exposed participants had been in contact, within 2 weeks of entering the study, with a person who had a PCR-confirmed or clinician-diagnosed case of COVID-19. Each participant in the prospective study had whole blood, serum and a nasopharyngeal or oropharyngeal swab collected by mobile phlebotomists. Participants in the prospective study had the option to provide additional blood draws and questionnaires over a 2-month period. Before DNA extraction, prospective study blood samples were shipped either frozen or at room temperature. This receptor was taken from a woman aged 25 to 45 who had been exposed to COVID-19. The sequenced sample was PBMCs or T cells enriched from blood (not recorded which).

The CDR3 corresponds to CASSETLWAGGATEAFF. The DNA sequence is given as TGTGCCAGCAGTGAAACCCTCTGGGCGGGGGGCGCCACTGAAGCTTTCTTT. The rearrangement joined TRBV25-1 to TRBJ1-1, with TRBD1 perhaps the D gene, on 6 matching bases. Including the terminal cysteine and phenylalanine, the CDR3 comprises 17 residues. The CDR3 DNA has 51 bases and is translated from base 1. V sheds 2 bases and J sheds 4 bases, leaving 20 bases between their ends. CDR1 and CDR2 are read off the germline V gene as MGHDK and SYGVNS. With the portions outside the CDR3 filled from the reference TRBV25-1 and TRBJ1-1 genes, the complete variable region becomes EADIYQTPRYLVIGTGKKITLECSQTMGHDKMYWYQQDPGMELHLIHYSYGVNSTEKGDLSSESTVSRIRTEHFPLTLESARPSHTSQYLCASSETLWAGGATEAFFGQGTRLTVV.